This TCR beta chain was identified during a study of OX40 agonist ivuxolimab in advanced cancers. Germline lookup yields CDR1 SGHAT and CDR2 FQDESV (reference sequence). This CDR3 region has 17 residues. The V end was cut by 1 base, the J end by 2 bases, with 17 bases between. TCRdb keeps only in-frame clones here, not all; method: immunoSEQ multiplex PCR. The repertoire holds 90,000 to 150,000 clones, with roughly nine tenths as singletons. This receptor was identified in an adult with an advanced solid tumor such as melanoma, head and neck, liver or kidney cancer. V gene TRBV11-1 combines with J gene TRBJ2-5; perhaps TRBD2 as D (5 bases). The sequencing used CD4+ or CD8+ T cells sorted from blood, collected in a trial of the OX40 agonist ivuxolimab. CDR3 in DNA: TGTGCCAGCAGCTTAGGAGGAGGTACGGGGTGGCAAGAGACCCAGTACTTC. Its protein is CASSLGGGTGWQETQYF.